This T cell receptor (beta chain) was recovered during a study of blood T cell dynamics during melanoma immunotherapy. The data were produced by immunoSEQ multiplex PCR, yet TCRdb's version contains in-frame clones alone and is incomplete. The repertoire includes over 20,000 clones, nearly 90% of them detected once, and 0.95% to 1.5% sits in the top ten. The CDR3 runs to 13 residues. Trimming left V 1 base short and J 5 bases short, with 10 bases between. CDR1 and CDR2 from the germline V gene are GTSNPN and SVGIG (reference sequence). As for time point: pre-treatment baseline. The V gene is TRBV30, the J gene TRBJ2-3; TRBD1 might be the D (5 bases). Sequenced material: blood, taken from a patient treated with checkpoint blockade. This TCR was sampled from a human donor with melanoma. CDR3 in DNA: TGTGCCTGGAGTGCCAGGGTGGGAGATACGCAGTATTTT. Its translation is CAWSARVGDTQYF.